Below are 24 T cell receptor beta chains sequenced from a single sample in a study of T cell repertoires in cytomegalovirus infection. TCRdb analysed the reads with MiXCR anew, one entry per CDR3 protein. The sample has more than 150,000 distinct CDR3 sequences, around 20% seen once. The specimen was PBMCs. The receptors originated from a human donor in good health (CMV status not recorded). Some clones in this sample may be carry-over from other donors' samples.

This clonotype came up a few times. The chain joins TRBV28 to TRBJ2-5; the match to TRBD2 covers 9 bases. After removal of 3 bases from V and 0 bases from J, the junction contained 11 bases not matched to a gene. The germline gives CDR1 MDHEN, CDR2 SYDVKM. This CDR3 region has 18 residues. The DNA of the CDR3 is TGTGCCAGCAGTTTTCCACAGACTAGCGGACCGTACCAAGAGACCCAGTACTTC. Translation: CASSFPQTSGPYQETQYF.

This clonotype turned up a few times. The J gene is TRBJ2-7, the V gene TRBV20-1; 8 nucleotides line up with TRBD1. Germline CDR1 DFQATT, CDR2 SNEGSKA (reference sequence). The trim removed 6 bases at V and 1 base at J, leaving 2 bases unmatched. The CDR3 is 12 residues long. The CDR3 DNA reads TGCAGTGCCGGGACAGGTTCCTACGAGCAGTACTTC. It codes for CSAGTGSYEQYF.

This clonotype was seen many times. This chain links TRBV6-6 with TRBJ1-4, with 10 bases matching TRBD1. CDR1 is MNHNY and CDR2 is SVGAGI in the germline V gene (reference sequence). This CDR3 has 14 amino acids. V dropped 7 bases and J dropped 8; count of bases not matched to a gene: 7. The CDR3 loop reads CASTLDRGNEKLFF. The CDR3 nucleotides are TGTGCCAGCACCCTGGACAGGGGGAACGAAAAACTGTTTTTT.

This chain connects TRBV6-6 to TRBJ2-3, with D unresolved. Trimming took off 6 bases at V and 1 base at J, with 11 bases between the two ends. The CDR3 spans 14 residues. Germline V CDR1 and CDR2: MNHNY, SVGAGI (reference sequence). The CDR3 DNA sequence: TGTGCCAGCAGCTGGAGAAGCGGCACAGATACGCAGTATTTT. Protein sequence: CASSWRSGTDTQYF.

This clonotype was detected a few times. An end of the junction differs from the germline gene, which may be a read error. The rearrangement links TRBV28 to TRBJ2-7; 13 bases align to TRBD2. CDR1 and CDR2 from the germline V gene are MDHEN and SYDVKM. This CDR3 region has 15 residues. CDR3 sequence (DNA): TGTGCCAGCAGTGTATGGACTAGCGGGAGCTACGAGCAGTACTTC. This translates into CASSVWTSGSYEQYF.

This clonotype was detected only a few times. This sequence joins TRBV27 and TRBJ1-2; possibly TRBD1 for D (5 bases). The CDR3 has 13 residues. The V and J ends lost 0 bases and 8 bases respectively, with 10 bases between them. The germline gives CDR1 MNHEY, CDR2 SMNVEV (reference sequence). CDR3 coding DNA: TGTGCCAGCAGTTTATCGGTGGGGGGGGGCTACACCTTC. Translation gives CASSLSVGGGYTF.

The sample holds a few counts of this clonotype. The chain is built from TRBV3-1 and TRBJ1-2, with TRBD1 matching 11 bases. The CDR3 runs 14 residues. The J segment lost 10 bases and the V segment lost 8 bases, leaving 12 bases of the junction unmatched. CDR1 is LGHDT and CDR2 is YNNKEL in the germline V gene (reference sequence). The CDR3 region has the DNA TGTGCCAGCTGCCTACAACCGGGACAGGGGGACTACACCTTC. This encodes CASCLQPGQGDYTF.

This clonotype has a handful of counts. The chain employs TRBV7-2 and TRBJ1-1; D might be TRBD1 (6 bases). In germline, CDR1 is SGHTA, CDR2 FQGNSA. V was shortened by 5 bases and J by 6 bases, with 13 bases between the two germline ends. The CDR3 is 13 residues long. CDR3 sequence (DNA): TGTGCCAGCAGCGGACGGACAGACCCTGAAGCTTTCTTT. Translation: CASSGRTDPEAFF.

This clonotype occurred a few times. The chain couples TRBV24-1 to TRBJ2-3; TRBD2 is a possible D gene (6 bases). Trimming pared 5 bases from V and 0 bases from J, leaving 11 bases between. CDR3 length: 15 residues. Germline-derived CDR1 and CDR2 are KGHDR and SFDVKD. CDR3 DNA: TGTGCCACCAGTGCTTTTAGCGGAAGCACAGATACGCAGTATTTT. It is translated as CATSAFSGSTDTQYF.

A few counts support this clonotype. The chain has TRBV9 and TRBJ2-1; the D gene could be TRBD1 or TRBD2 (6 bases each). CDR1 SGDLS and CDR2 YYNGEE come from the germline V gene. Trimming pared 3 bases from V and 6 bases from J, leaving 16 bases between. This CDR3 is built from 15 residues. CDR3 loop: CASSAGASNSNEQFF. CDR3 nucleotides: TGTGCCAGCAGCGCGGGGGCGTCGAACAGCAATGAGCAGTTCTTC.

This clonotype was counted at least ten times. J is TRBJ2-3 and V is TRBV7-6; D not certain. Germline assignment: CDR1 SGHVS and CDR2 FNYEAQ. There are 10 residues in the CDR3. Trimming removed 10 bases at V and 2 bases at J, with 4 bases between. The CDR3: CAKYTDTQYF. The CDR3 DNA reads TGTGCCAAGTACACAGATACGCAGTATTTT.

This clonotype was seen ten or more times. The chain employs TRBV7-2 and TRBJ2-7; D uncertain. The V gene lost 8 bases and the J gene lost 4 bases, with 18 bases spanning the gap. The CDR3 is 14 amino acids. Germline V gives CDR1 SGHTA, CDR2 FQGNSA. The DNA of the CDR3 is TGTGCCAGCCGGGCCGGGCCTCACCTTTACGAGCAGTACTTC. Its protein is CASRAGPHLYEQYF.

CDR3 coding DNA: TGCAGTGCAAGCGGGACAGGTCTTAGAAACACCATATATTTT. Protein sequence: CSASGTGLRNTIYF. This chain connects TRBV20-1 to TRBJ1-3; 8 bases agree with TRBD1. The CDR3 loop spans 14 amino acids. Germline CDR1 and CDR2: DFQATT and SNEGSKA (reference sequence). V was clipped by 6 bases and J by 5 bases; unmatched bases: 9.

Regarding this clonotype: An end of the junction differs from the germline gene, which may be a read error. V and J are TRBV7-3 and TRBJ2-7, with D possibly being TRBD1 or TRBD2 (5 bases each). Germline CDR1 SGHTA, CDR2 FQGTGA. This CDR3 is built from 13 residues. The CDR3 loop is CASSPGTFYERYF. DNA for the CDR3: TGTGCCAGCAGCCCTGGGACCTTCTACGAGCGGTACTTC.

This chain connects TRBV6-6 to TRBJ2-3; 7 bases align to TRBD2. The germline V gene has CDR1 MNHNY and CDR2 SVGAGI (reference sequence). V dropped 7 bases and J dropped 4; count of bases not matched to a gene: 14. The CDR3 is made up of 16 amino acids. The CDR3, as DNA: TGTGCCAGCATAAGGACCGGGATTCGGGGGGCAGATACGCAGTATTTT. Translating gives CASIRTGIRGADTQYF.

This clonotype occurred a few times. The chain has TRBV7-9 and TRBJ2-6; D is ambiguous. CDR3 size: 17 residues. V lost 5 bases and J lost 0, with 14 bases in between. Per germline, CDR1 SEHNR and CDR2 FQNEAQ (reference sequence). CDR3 loop: CASSPSPRVSGANVLTF. The CDR3 DNA sequence: TGTGCCAGCAGCCCCTCTCCCCGGGTCTCTGGGGCCAACGTCCTGACTTTC.

There are a few counts of this clonotype. This chain links TRBV20-1 with TRBJ1-2, with TRBD1 matching 8 bases. Per germline, CDR1 DFQATT and CDR2 SNEGSKA (reference sequence). The CDR3 contains 15 residues. V shed 6 bases and J 10 bases; nucleotides not matched to a gene: 19. The CDR3 region is CSAAPNGGTGSPYTF. CDR3 sequence (DNA): TGCAGTGCCGCGCCCAATGGAGGGACAGGAAGCCCCTACACCTTC.

The chain links TRBV6-1 to TRBJ2-7, with D hard to call. Per germline, CDR1 MNHNS and CDR2 SASEGT. Trimming took off 8 bases at V and 2 bases at J, with 28 bases between the two ends. The CDR3 totals 18 residues. Here the CDR3 reads CASVAAKNPFSLAYEQYF. The DNA of the CDR3 is TGTGCCAGCGTGGCAGCGAAAAACCCCTTCTCTCTGGCCTACGAGCAGTACTTC.

The chain couples TRBV20-1 to TRBJ2-1, with D possibly being TRBD2 (5 bases). Germline V gives CDR1 DFQATT, CDR2 SNEGSKA (reference sequence). This CDR3 comprises 12 residues. V shed 3 bases and J shed 8 bases, with 11 bases lying between them. The CDR3 spells CSASRETHEQFF. CDR3 coding DNA: TGCAGTGCTAGTCGGGAAACCCATGAGCAGTTCTTC.

This clonotype appeared once. The chain carries TRBV3-1 and TRBJ2-1; tentative D call: TRBD2 (5 bases). The V and J ends lost 2 bases and 6 bases respectively, with 11 bases between them. Per the germline V gene, CDR1 is LGHDT and CDR2 is YNNKEL (reference sequence). The CDR3 contains 14 residues. The CDR3 loop reads CASSQRRVLNEQFF. Written as DNA, the CDR3 is TGTGCCAGCAGCCAAAGGCGGGTACTCAATGAGCAGTTCTTC.

This clonotype was seen a few times. This sequence joins TRBV10-3 and TRBJ1-3; 9 positions agree with TRBD1. This CDR3 spans 14 amino acids. In germline, CDR1 is ENHRY, CDR2 SYGVKD. V was pared by 5 bases and J by 7 bases, with 6 bases of the junction left unmatched. CDR3 nucleotide sequence: TGTGCCATCAGTTCGGACAGGGGAGCGAACACCATATATTTT. It translates to CAISSDRGANTIYF.

This clonotype was found a few times. This chain uses TRBV5-1 with TRBJ1-1; the match to TRBD1 covers 8 bases. The CDR3 contains 15 residues. The V gene's germline CDR1 is SGHRS and CDR2 YFSETQ. Losses at the gene ends were 3 bases for V and 1 base for J; bases not matched to a gene: 5. In nucleotides, the CDR3 is TGCGCCAGCAGCTCAGGACAGGGAAAGAACACTGAAGCTTTCTTT. It encodes CASSSGQGKNTEAFF. Together with reference TRBV5-1 and TRBJ1-1, the CDR3 gives the full variable domain: KAGVTQTPRYLIKTRGQQVTLSCSPISGHRSVSWYQQTPGQGLQFLFEYFSETQRNKGNFPGRFSGRQFSNSRSEMNVSTLELGDSALYLCASSSGQGKNTEAFFGQGTRLTVV.

This chain links TRBV28 with TRBJ2-7; tentatively, D is TRBD1 (6 bases). Per the germline V gene, CDR1 is MDHEN and CDR2 is SYDVKM. V was trimmed by 6 bases and J by 0 bases, leaving 9 bases between them. The CDR3 runs 13 residues. CDR3 nucleotide sequence: TGTGCCAGCAGGACGACAGGCTCCTACGAGCAGTACTTC. It codes for CASRTTGSYEQYF.

This clonotype was seen many times. The chain is built from TRBV7-2 and TRBJ2-2, with 7 bases lining up with TRBD1. The V segment lost 6 bases and the J segment 1 base; nucleotides outside the gene matches: 5. CDR3 length equals 15 residues. CDR1 is SGHTA, CDR2 FQGNSA, per germline. CDR3 DNA sequence: TGTGCCAGCAGGCTAGGGGACAGGAACACCGGGGAGCTGTTTTTT. This codes for CASRLGDRNTGELFF.